The clone carrying this TCR beta chain has at least ten counts. The germline gene is not matched at one end of the junction; a read error may be the cause. The sample belongs to a study of neurological immune-mediated disorders. This CDR3 has 18 amino acids. The germline gives CDR1 MGHRA, CDR2 YSYEKL. Each CDR3 protein is one row after TCRdb ran MiXCR on the 5' RACE reads. The profile shows 70,000 or so distinct CDR3 sequences, approximately 3.4% of them singletons. The TCR sequence derives from a woman in her 50s with multiple sclerosis. Specimen: PBMCs. V gene TRBV4-1 combines with J gene TRBJ1-6; D is unresolved. The CDR3 region has the DNA TGCGCCAGCAGCCAAGATGATAGCAGGAGCTCCTATAATTCAACCCTCAACTTT. Protein: CASSQDDSRSSYNSTLNF.